The present entry profiles one TCR beta chain with its context. The target antigen is unknown. The data derive from a study of Ad26.COV2.S vaccination and SARS-CoV-2 variants. Study-wide context: The study gave Ad26.COV2.S intramuscularly, once or twice 56 days apart.

Study-wide points: The analyses of TCR breadth and depth may have understated the size of total T cell responses.

CDR3 length: 16 amino acids. Trimming pared 5 bases from V and 0 bases from J, leaving 12 bases between. Germline CDR1 is KGHDR and CDR2 is SFDVKD. The treatment denotes: 15 to 20 received Ad26.COV2.S at low or high dose, single or two shots; several received placebo; per-sample allocation not given. Collection of samples fell on day 63 after the first vaccine or placebo injection. Only in-frame clones appear in the TCRdb table, and some are missing; sequencing was by immunoSEQ multiplex PCR. Here the sample spans hundreds of thousands of clones, roughly 90% being singletons. This clonotype originated in a person between 18 and 65 years old who received the Ad26.COV2.S COVID-19 vaccine or a placebo. V and J are TRBV24-1 and TRBJ2-2; possible D gene TRBD1, 6 bases. The sample consisted of peripheral blood, taken in a trial of Ad26.COV2.S vaccine versus placebo. The chain's CDR3 is CATSATGWTNTGELFF. CDR3 coding DNA: TGTGCCACCAGTGCCACAGGGTGGACGAACACCGGGGAGCTGTTTTTT.